These 17 T cell receptor beta chains were sequenced from one sample in a study of blood T cell repertoires in COVID-19. Clones were sequenced by immunoSEQ multiplex PCR, and TCRdb holds only the in-frame ones, with some missing. The table records roughly 90,000 clones, around three quarters of them present only once. Sequencing was performed on peripheral blood. Receptor source: a woman between 65 and 79 years old with acute or convalescent COVID-19.

The rearrangement uses TRBV6-1 and TRBJ1-5, with D hard to call. CDR3 size: 15 residues. Germline lookup yields CDR1 MNHNS and CDR2 SASEGT. The V end lost 2 bases, the J end lost 3 bases, and 11 bases lay between the germline ends. This chain's CDR3 is CASSETPYDNQPQHF. CDR3 nucleotides: TGTGCCAGCAGTGAAACCCCCTACGACAATCAGCCCCAGCATTTT.

The CDR3 DNA sequence: TGCGCCAGCAGCTTGGTGGGGACAGGATTTGAAAAACTGTTTTTT. It encodes CASSLVGTGFEKLFF. This chain uses TRBV5-1 with TRBJ1-4, with 8 bases matching TRBD1. Germline CDR1 is SGHRS and CDR2 is YFSETQ. V shed 0 bases and J 7 bases; nucleotides not matched to a gene: 5. The length of the CDR3 is 15 residues.

This chain joins TRBV2 and TRBJ1-3; 9 nucleotides align to TRBD1. The CDR3 contains 18 residues. Trimming cost V 5 bases and J 4 bases; bases outside gene matches: 15. In germline, CDR1 is SNHLY, CDR2 FYNNEI. The CDR3 region has the DNA TGTGCCAGCAGTCCGGACCTGGGGGGACAGGGAGCGGGAAACACCATATATTTT. It yields the protein CASSPDLGGQGAGNTIYF.

The chain is built from TRBV21-1 and TRBJ2-7; the DNA was not compared with TRBD2, the D call given in the table. TRBV21-1 is recorded as a pseudogene. This CDR3 has 16 residues. DNA of the CDR3: TGTGCCAGCAGCCCGACCGGGACTTCGGACCCCTACGAGCAGTACTTC. Amino acids: CASSPTGTSDPYEQYF.

The V gene is TRBV2, the J gene TRBJ2-7; the D is unclear. The ends were cut back, 4 bases at V and 4 bases at J, with 5 bases in the middle. Germline CDR1 reads SNHLY; CDR2 reads FYNNEI. This CDR3 spans 11 amino acids. Here the CDR3 reads CASSALYEQYF. CDR3 DNA sequence: TGTGCCAGCAGTGCACTTTACGAGCAGTACTTC.

V is TRBV3-1 (or the pseudogene TRBV3-2) and J is TRBJ1-2; D gene ambiguous. Germline values: CDR1 LGHDT, CDR2 YNNKEL (reference sequence). CDR3 length: 13 amino acids. Trimming removed 1 base from V and 8 bases from J, with 11 bases in between. The CDR3 DNA reads TGTGCCAGCAGCCAAGGAGCGGGGTCCGGCTACACCTTC. Translating gives CASSQGAGSGYTF.

The V and J genes are TRBV19 and TRBJ1-1; 7 nucleotides match TRBD1. The CDR3 is made up of 18 amino acids. Unmatched junction bases numbered 11, after V lost 0 bases and J lost 1 base. Germline V CDR1 and CDR2: LNHDA, SQIVND (reference sequence). DNA of the CDR3: TGTGCCAGTAGTATAGATTGGCCTCTAAGGGGGCCGAACACTGAAGCTTTCTTT. This sequence encodes CASSIDWPLRGPNTEAFF.

In this sample, this clone turned up once. V is TRBV4-2 and J is TRBJ2-1; 12 bases fit TRBD2. Trimming took 4 bases from V and 4 from J; bases not matched to a gene: 5. The CDR3 has 16 amino acids. Germline V CDR1 and CDR2: LGHNA, YNFKEQ. The CDR3 coding sequence is TGTGCCAGCAGCCCTACTAGCGGGGGGCGTTACAATGAGCAGTTCTTC. This gives the protein CASSPTSGGRYNEQFF.

The J gene is TRBJ1-1, the V gene TRBV29-1; D is perhaps TRBD1 (6 bases). The CDR3 has 12 amino acids. The ends were cut back, 5 bases at V and 1 base at J, with 8 bases in the middle. The germline V gene encodes CDR1 SQVTM and CDR2 ANQGSEA. CDR3 amino acids: CSVRGGNTEAFF. The CDR3 DNA follows: TGCAGCGTTCGAGGGGGGAACACTGAAGCTTTCTTT. Combining the CDR3 with reference TRBV29-1 and TRBJ1-1 gives the whole variable domain SAVISQKPSRDICQRGTSLTIQCQVDSQVTMMFWYRQQPGQSLTLIATANQGSEATYESGFVIDKFPISRPNLTFSTLTVSNMSPEDSSIYLCSVRGGNTEAFFGQGTRLTVV.

The gene calls are TRBV19 and TRBJ1-1, with D unclear. From germline, CDR1 is LNHDA and CDR2 SQIVND (reference sequence). CDR3 length: 13 residues. Between the trimmed V and J ends, which lost 9 bases and 1 base, there was a span of 12 bases. CDR3 in amino acids: CASTGRGNTEAFF. CDR3 coding DNA: TGTGCCAGCACCGGGCGGGGGAACACTGAAGCTTTCTTT. The variable domain in full, with the rest retrieved from reference TRBV19 and TRBJ1-1, is DGGITQSPKYLFRKEGQNVTLSCEQNLNHDAMYWYRQDPGQGLRLIYYSQIVNDFQKGDIAEGYSVSREKKESFPLTVTSAQKNPTAFYLCASTGRGNTEAFFGQGTRLTVV.

The chain recombines TRBV6-5 with TRBJ2-3; D is possibly TRBD1 (6 bases). Germline V gives CDR1 MNHEY, CDR2 SVGAGI. V was shortened by 6 bases and J by 1 base, with 14 bases between the two germline ends. There are 15 residues in the CDR3. The CDR3, as DNA: TGTGCCAGCAGCCCCCCAGGGGTGGGCACAGATACGCAGTATTTT. Protein sequence: CASSPPGVGTDTQYF.

The rearrangement uses TRBV12-3 or TRBV12-4 and TRBJ2-7; 11 positions agree with TRBD2. V lost 2 bases, J lost 6 bases, and 0 bases stayed unmatched. This CDR3 is built from 13 residues. Here the CDR3 DNA reads TGTGCCAGCAGTTTACTAGCGGGAGGCGAGCAGTACTTC. This codes for CASSLLAGGEQYF.

The rearrangement joins TRBV10-3 to TRBJ1-2; no clear D gene. Germline assignment: CDR1 ENHRY and CDR2 SYGVKD. The CDR3 loop spans 13 amino acids. Trimming left V 5 bases short and J 9 bases short, with 16 bases between. Written as DNA, the CDR3 is TGTGCCATCAGTATCGACCGGGTGATCAGCTACACCTTC. Translated, it gives CAISIDRVISYTF.

This chain uses TRBV5-1 with TRBJ2-1, with D possibly matching TRBD1 (5 bases). The CDR3 extends over 12 amino acids. Germline values: CDR1 SGHRS, CDR2 YFSETQ. The V end lost 4 bases, the J end lost 10 bases, and 12 bases lay between the germline ends. This CDR3 reads CASSLQGKEQFF. For the CDR3, the DNA is TGCGCCAGCAGCCTCCAGGGCAAGGAGCAGTTCTTC.

The V and J genes are TRBV5-4 and TRBJ2-6, with a possible D match to TRBD2 (6 bases). The CDR3 covers 16 residues. Trimming removed 0 bases at V and 4 bases at J, with 11 bases between. Germline assignment: CDR1 SGHNT and CDR2 YYREEE (reference sequence). The CDR3 loop is CASSLDGGSGANVLTF. The DNA of the CDR3 is TGTGCCAGCAGCTTGGACGGGGGTTCCGGGGCCAACGTCCTGACTTTC. Filled out from reference TRBV5-4 and TRBJ2-6, the complete variable domain reads ETGVTQSPTHLIKTRGQQVTLRCSSQSGHNTVSWYQQALGQGPQFIFQYYREEENGRGNFPPRFSGLQFPNYSSELNVNALELDDSALYLCASSLDGGSGANVLTFGAGSRLTVL.

The chain combines TRBV19 with TRBJ2-4, with TRBD2 matching over 7 bases. CDR1 is LNHDA, CDR2 SQIVND, per germline (reference sequence). The junction had 18 bases not matched to a gene; V was cut back by 1 base and J by 0 bases. This CDR3 region has 21 residues. The CDR3 nucleotides are TGTGCCAGTAGTATAGGGCTGGGCGGGAGTAAGCCTCTAATAGCCAAAAACATTCAGTACTTC. Translating it yields CASSIGLGGSKPLIAKNIQYF. The full variable domain, rest sourced from reference TRBV19 and TRBJ2-4, is DGGITQSPKYLFRKEGQNVTLSCEQNLNHDAMYWYRQDPGQGLRLIYYSQIVNDFQKGDIAEGYSVSREKKESFPLTVTSAQKNPTAFYLCASSIGLGGSKPLIAKNIQYFGAGTRLSVL.

This chain connects TRBV29-1 to TRBJ2-7, with TRBD2 identical over 14 bases. There are 18 residues in the CDR3. CDR1 and CDR2 (germline): SQVTM, ANQGSEA. The V segment lost 0 bases and the J segment 6 bases; nucleotides outside the gene matches: 13. The CDR3 DNA reads as TGCAGCGTTGAAGATCAAGGGACTAGCGGGAGAGTTAGCGGCGAGCAGTACTTC. Translation: CSVEDQGTSGRVSGEQYF.